This is a list of T cell receptor beta chains from one sample in a study of cytotoxic CD8 clonotypes in ibrutinib-treated CLL. Data came from immunoSEQ multiplex PCR; TCRdb stores just in-frame clones and leaves some out. The table includes around 150,000 clones, about 84% detected once. The starting material was PBMCs, obtained after 36 months of ibrutinib treatment. Every receptor here comes from a human donor with chronic lymphocytic leukemia. CDR3s include the opening cysteine and the closing phenylalanine or tryptophan.

>TRBV30|TRBJ1-5
CACNRDSNQPQHF
>TRBV5-1|TRBJ2-7
CASSFIVSSSYEQYF
>TRBV7-6|TRBJ1-1
CASSLVRAAATNTEAFF
>TRBV30|TRBJ1-5
CAWSLGAGQPQHF
>TRBV9|TRBJ2-1
CASSVRGYHNEQFF
>TRBV19|TRBJ2-7
CASSNQPATEQYF
>TRBV28|TRBJ1-1
CASSLVPSVNTEAFF
>TRBV30|TRBJ1-2
CAWGTGGYGYTF
>TRBV29-1|TRBJ2-3
CSVGGRTRRGTDTQYF
>TRBV4-1|TRBJ2-2
CASSQDKRGVLAVHTGELFF
>TRBV6-5|TRBJ2-2
CASSYSRPGELFF
>TRBV10-2|TRBJ1-1
CASSKSSGPTEAFF
>TRBV6-4|TRBJ2-1
CASSDRFWSTKQENEQFF
>TRBV4-1|TRBJ2-7
CASSQGPSGIYEQYF
>TRBV27|TRBJ2-7
CASSFPEGEQYF
>TRBV19|TRBJ1-1
CASSIGYRTEAFF
>TRBV10-1|TRBJ1-2
CASSEDPGAHYGYTF
>TRBV6-1|TRBJ1-5
CASSTAPNQPQHF
>TRBV28|TRBJ2-1
CASTTGWRGGSYNEQFF
>TRBV23-1|TRBJ2-7
CARSWRLGVEQYF
>TRBV9|TRBJ2-1
CASSAGQGAFEQFF
>TRBV4-1|TRBJ1-1
CASSRSTGGDNTEAFF